The following is a T cell receptor (beta chain) sequence with its context. Sequencing of TCR beta drew on CD8+ and CD4+ T cells from blood. Patients with stable or active relapsing-remitting disease, all of them treatment-naive, made up the multiple sclerosis controls. Reverse transcription of about 0.45 to 1 ug RNA used random hexamers. immunoSEQ multiplex PCR amplified TCR beta CDR3 across 54 Vbeta, 13 Jbeta. TCRdb re-called the immunoSEQ multiplex PCR reads with MiXCR, one entry per CDR3 protein. The sample lists 110,000 or so distinct CDR3 sequences; just under 95% were seen once. The V end was cut by 5 bases, the J end by 3 bases, with 10 bases between. Germline V gene data show CDR1 as LNHDA and CDR2 as SQIVND (reference sequence). This CDR3 region has 13 residues. These data originate in a study of CD8 T cells in Susac syndrome.

The source of this sequence is a human donor with multiple sclerosis. The sample was CD4+ T cells from PBMCs. The gene calls are TRBV19 and TRBJ1-1; D possibly corresponds to TRBD1 (6 bases). The CDR3 sequence is CASSPQGYTEAFF. The CDR3 DNA follows: TGTGCCAGTAGTCCTCAGGGGTACACTGAAGCTTTCTTT.